The rows below give T cell receptor beta chains drawn from one sample of a study of T-cell memory formation after mild COVID-19. Each CDR3 protein gets one entry after TCRdb re-called the 5' RACE reads with MiXCR. The sample lists 92,000 or so distinct CDR3 sequences; 13% were seen once. The source material was PBMCs or a T cell subset sorted from them (not recorded which). Every receptor here comes from an adult woman who had mild COVID-19 (a few samples of this study predate the infection). Cell type and time point are not known. CDR3s include the opening cysteine and the closing phenylalanine or tryptophan. The order of the fields is J gene, D gene, V gene, clone size, CDR3 DNA, CDR3 protein. The D gene is left open where the match is weak. Only some rows state a clone size, as once, few, many or a class for expanded clones.

j_gene: TRBJ2-7
d_gene: TRBD1
v_gene: TRBV12-3/TRBV12-4
abundance: many
CDR3nt: TGTGCCAGCAGCCCCGGGGGGACAGGGCAGGAAGAGCAGTACTTC
CDR3aa: CASSPGGTGQEEQYF

j_gene: TRBJ2-7
d_gene: TRBD1
v_gene: TRBV5-6
abundance: few
CDR3nt: TGTGCCAGCCGAGGGACAGGGGGAGTCTACGAGCAGTACTTC
CDR3aa: CASRGTGGVYEQYF

j_gene: TRBJ2-1
d_gene: .
v_gene: TRBV27
abundance: .
CDR3nt: TGTGCCAGCAGTTTAGGGACACTACCCTACAATGAGCAGTTCTTC
CDR3aa: CASSLGTLPYNEQFF

j_gene: TRBJ2-7
d_gene: .
v_gene: TRBV10-3
abundance: few
CDR3nt: TGTGCCATCGGATGGGGCTACGAGCAGTACTTC
CDR3aa: CAIGWGYEQYF

j_gene: TRBJ1-2
d_gene: .
v_gene: TRBV6-4
abundance: few
CDR3nt: TGTGCCAGCAGTGACTCTCATGGTGGCTACACCTTC
CDR3aa: CASSDSHGGYTF

j_gene: TRBJ2-7
d_gene: .
v_gene: TRBV6-1
abundance: .
CDR3nt: TGTGCCAGCAGTGAATACAGACATTTGAGCTCCTACGAGCAGTACTTC
CDR3aa: CASSEYRHLSSYEQYF

j_gene: TRBJ1-1
d_gene: .
v_gene: TRBV20-1
abundance: .
CDR3nt: TGCAGTGCTAGAGGGACGGGGACTTCGATGAACACTGAAGCTTTCTTT
CDR3aa: CSARGTGTSMNTEAFF

j_gene: TRBJ2-2
d_gene: TRBD1
v_gene: TRBV14
abundance: few
CDR3nt: TGTGCCAGCAGCCAAGGTCACCCCGGGACAGGGACCGGGGAGCTGTTTTTT
CDR3aa: CASSQGHPGTGTGELFF

j_gene: TRBJ2-1
d_gene: .
v_gene: TRBV7-3
abundance: .
CDR3nt: TGTGCCAGCAGCTCCTCTTTGGTCAATGAGCAGTTCTTC
CDR3aa: CASSSSLVNEQFF

j_gene: TRBJ2-1
d_gene: TRBD1
v_gene: TRBV29-1
abundance: .
CDR3nt: TGCAGCGTTGCTGACAGGGGAGCCTACAATGAGCAGTTCTTC
CDR3aa: CSVADRGAYNEQFF

j_gene: TRBJ2-7
d_gene: TRBD2
v_gene: TRBV4-1
abundance: few
CDR3nt: TGCGCCAGCAGCCTCCTGGCGGGGGAGGGTTACGAGCAGTACTTC
CDR3aa: CASSLLAGEGYEQYF

j_gene: TRBJ2-7
d_gene: .
v_gene: TRBV15
abundance: few
CDR3nt: TGTGCCACCAGCAGAGATCGGGAGAGGGGACAGTACGAGCAGTACTTC
CDR3aa: CATSRDRERGQYEQYF

j_gene: TRBJ2-5
d_gene: TRBD2
v_gene: TRBV29-1
abundance: many
CDR3nt: TGCAGCGCTGGACCGGGACTAGCGGGAGTTGAGACCCAGTACTTC
CDR3aa: CSAGPGLAGVETQYF

j_gene: TRBJ2-1
d_gene: .
v_gene: TRBV6-6
abundance: many
CDR3nt: TGTGCCAGCAGTCGTCCCGACAATGAGCAGTTCTTC
CDR3aa: CASSRPDNEQFF

j_gene: TRBJ1-1
d_gene: .
v_gene: TRBV3-1
abundance: .
CDR3nt: TGTGCCAGCAGCCAAGAACCCAACACTGAAGCTTTCTTT
CDR3aa: CASSQEPNTEAFF

j_gene: TRBJ2-1
d_gene: TRBD2
v_gene: TRBV6-5
abundance: many
CDR3nt: TGTGCCAGCAGTTACAGCGGGGGAGCCATGGGTGAGCAGTTCTTC
CDR3aa: CASSYSGGAMGEQFF

j_gene: TRBJ2-7
d_gene: TRBD2
v_gene: TRBV15
abundance: few
CDR3nt: TGTGCCACCAGCAGAGGAGGCGGGGGGCTGGAGCAGTACTTC
CDR3aa: CATSRGGGGLEQYF

j_gene: TRBJ2-1
d_gene: TRBD2
v_gene: TRBV4-1
abundance: .
CDR3nt: TGCGCCAGCAGCCAACTAGCGGGGTCGTCCTACAATGAGCAGTTCTTC
CDR3aa: CASSQLAGSSYNEQFF

j_gene: TRBJ2-7
d_gene: .
v_gene: TRBV6-2/TRBV6-3
abundance: .
CDR3nt: TGTGCCAGCAGTTACTGGGACGAGCAGTACTTC
CDR3aa: CASSYWDEQYF

j_gene: TRBJ2-2
d_gene: .
v_gene: TRBV5-1
abundance: .
CDR3nt: TGCGCCAGCAGCTTGGAGGCCAGGGGTAACACCGGGGAGCTGTTTTTT
CDR3aa: CASSLEARGNTGELFF

j_gene: TRBJ2-2
d_gene: .
v_gene: TRBV4-1
abundance: few
CDR3nt: TGCGCCAGCAGCCAAGAGGGCAGAGCATCCCTGAACACCGGGGAGCTGTTTTTT
CDR3aa: CASSQEGRASLNTGELFF

j_gene: TRBJ2-3
d_gene: .
v_gene: TRBV5-6
abundance: few
CDR3nt: TGTGCCAGCAGCTTGGCCGCGAGGGGGAACACAGATACGCAGTATTTT
CDR3aa: CASSLAARGNTDTQYF

j_gene: TRBJ1-1
d_gene: .
v_gene: TRBV12-5
abundance: .
CDR3nt: TGTGCTAGTGGAGCTCCGGGACACGGGAGCGTGGGTACTGAAGCTTTCTTT
CDR3aa: CASGAPGHGSVGTEAFF

j_gene: TRBJ2-5
d_gene: .
v_gene: TRBV19
abundance: .
CDR3nt: TGTGCCAGTAGGAGCGGGTACCAAGAGACCCAGTACTTC
CDR3aa: CASRSGYQETQYF

j_gene: TRBJ2-3
d_gene: .
v_gene: TRBV15
abundance: many
CDR3nt: TGTGCCACCGCGGTCGGCGCTTCTAGCACAGATACGCAGTATTTT
CDR3aa: CATAVGASSTDTQYF

j_gene: TRBJ1-1
d_gene: .
v_gene: TRBV9
abundance: few
CDR3nt: TGTGCCAGCAGCGTAGCGGGGGGCGCTGAAGCTTTCTTT
CDR3aa: CASSVAGGAEAFF

j_gene: TRBJ1-2
d_gene: TRBD1
v_gene: TRBV7-9
abundance: .
CDR3nt: TGTGCCAGCAGCTTAGGGGTGGAAGCTGGGACAGGGGAATCTAACTATGGCTACACCTTC
CDR3aa: CASSLGVEAGTGESNYGYTF

j_gene: TRBJ2-3
d_gene: .
v_gene: TRBV7-6
abundance: .
CDR3nt: TGTGCCAGCAGCTTAGACCCTCCCGGGACTAGCACAGATACGCAGTATTTT
CDR3aa: CASSLDPPGTSTDTQYF

j_gene: TRBJ2-7
d_gene: TRBD1
v_gene: TRBV15
abundance: .
CDR3nt: TGTGCCACCAGCGGTAAGGACAGGGGCTACGAGCAGTACTTC
CDR3aa: CATSGKDRGYEQYF

j_gene: TRBJ2-7
d_gene: TRBD1
v_gene: TRBV7-2
abundance: .
CDR3nt: TGTGCCAGCAGCCTAAACAGGGGGCACTCCTACGAGCAGTACTTC
CDR3aa: CASSLNRGHSYEQYF

j_gene: TRBJ2-7
d_gene: .
v_gene: TRBV28
abundance: few
CDR3nt: TGTGCCAGCAGTCCCCAGGTGGGGGCCCCCGAGCAGTACTTC
CDR3aa: CASSPQVGAPEQYF

j_gene: TRBJ1-6
d_gene: .
v_gene: TRBV6-2/TRBV6-3
abundance: .
CDR3nt: TGTGCCAGCAGTTACTTTACTCACGGCTCCTATAATTCACCCCTCCACTTT
CDR3aa: CASSYFTHGSYNSPLHF

j_gene: TRBJ2-1
d_gene: TRBD2
v_gene: TRBV13
abundance: .
CDR3nt: TGTGCCAGCAGCTTAGGCGGACTAGCGGGCAATGAGCAGTTCTTC
CDR3aa: CASSLGGLAGNEQFF

j_gene: TRBJ2-1
d_gene: .
v_gene: TRBV27
abundance: few
CDR3nt: TGTGCCAGCAGGGACAGTTTGAGTTTGAACAATGAGCAGTTCTTC
CDR3aa: CASRDSLSLNNEQFF

j_gene: TRBJ2-7
d_gene: TRBD2
v_gene: TRBV29-1
abundance: few
CDR3nt: TGCAGCGTTGATGACCAGGGAGGGTACGAGCAGTACTTC
CDR3aa: CSVDDQGGYEQYF

j_gene: TRBJ2-5
d_gene: .
v_gene: TRBV4-2
abundance: few
CDR3nt: TGTGCCAGCAGCCTTCTTAATGCGGCAGGGCTTTCGGAGACCCAGTACTTC
CDR3aa: CASSLLNAAGLSETQYF

j_gene: TRBJ2-2
d_gene: .
v_gene: TRBV20-1
abundance: few
CDR3nt: TGCAGTGCTAGAGATCCGGCTCGACAGACCATGAACACCGGGGAGCTGTTTTTT
CDR3aa: CSARDPARQTMNTGELFF

j_gene: TRBJ2-7
d_gene: TRBD2
v_gene: TRBV4-2
abundance: .
CDR3nt: TGTGCCAGCAGCCAAGGGATTGGCGGGGGGTCCTCCTACGAGCAGTACTTC
CDR3aa: CASSQGIGGGSSYEQYF

j_gene: TRBJ2-3
d_gene: TRBD2
v_gene: TRBV7-8
abundance: medium-sized
CDR3nt: TGTGCCAGCAGCTTACCGGGGGGAACGGGCACAGATACGCAGTATTTT
CDR3aa: CASSLPGGTGTDTQYF

j_gene: TRBJ2-7
d_gene: TRBD2
v_gene: TRBV7-9
abundance: .
CDR3nt: TGTGCCAGCAGTGAAACTACCGGGACTAGTGGGACCTACGAGCAGTACTTC
CDR3aa: CASSETTGTSGTYEQYF

j_gene: TRBJ2-5
d_gene: .
v_gene: TRBV10-3
abundance: .
CDR3nt: TGTGCCATCAGTGAGATGGACAGCCAGTTGGAGACCCAGTACTTC
CDR3aa: CAISEMDSQLETQYF

j_gene: TRBJ2-3
d_gene: TRBD2
v_gene: TRBV7-3
abundance: few
CDR3nt: TGTGCCAGCAGCTCCCCTCCACCCGGGACTAGCGGGAGGGCCAGCACAGATACGCAGTATTTT
CDR3aa: CASSSPPPGTSGRASTDTQYF

j_gene: TRBJ2-7
d_gene: .
v_gene: TRBV29-1
abundance: many
CDR3nt: TGCAGCGTGAAATCTTACGAGCAGTACTTC
CDR3aa: CSVKSYEQYF

j_gene: TRBJ1-1
d_gene: .
v_gene: TRBV7-9
abundance: few
CDR3nt: TGTGCCAGCAGCTTAGCGGCCCTTTCTGCTTTCTTT
CDR3aa: CASSLAALSAFF

j_gene: TRBJ1-5
d_gene: TRBD1
v_gene: TRBV20-1
abundance: few
CDR3nt: TGCAGTGCTAGTATTTATGGACAGGCTGATCAGCCCCAGCATTTT
CDR3aa: CSASIYGQADQPQHF

j_gene: TRBJ2-5
d_gene: .
v_gene: TRBV7-8
abundance: .
CDR3nt: TGTGCCAGCAGCTCCTATGGGAGCGGGACCCAGTACTTC
CDR3aa: CASSSYGSGTQYF

j_gene: TRBJ2-2
d_gene: .
v_gene: TRBV15
abundance: few
CDR3nt: TGTGCCACCAGCACCCAGGAAACCGGGGAGCTGTTTTTT
CDR3aa: CATSTQETGELFF

j_gene: TRBJ2-1
d_gene: TRBD2
v_gene: TRBV5-1
abundance: .
CDR3nt: TGCGCCAGCAGCCCCGGAGCACTAGCGGGAGTGGATGAGCAGTTCTTC
CDR3aa: CASSPGALAGVDEQFF

j_gene: TRBJ1-1
d_gene: .
v_gene: TRBV6-1
abundance: .
CDR3nt: TGTGCCAGCAGTGAAAGGGTGGGACTGAACACTGAAGCTTTCTTT
CDR3aa: CASSERVGLNTEAFF

j_gene: TRBJ2-1
d_gene: .
v_gene: TRBV18
abundance: few
CDR3nt: TGTGCCAGCCTAAAAATAGCGCTGATCTACAATGAGCAGTTCTTC
CDR3aa: CASLKIALIYNEQFF

j_gene: TRBJ2-1
d_gene: TRBD1
v_gene: TRBV9
abundance: few
CDR3nt: TGTGCCAGCAGCGTAGAAGGGGGCGCCTACAATGAGCAGTTCTTC
CDR3aa: CASSVEGGAYNEQFF

j_gene: TRBJ1-2
d_gene: .
v_gene: TRBV7-2
abundance: few
CDR3nt: TGTGCCAGCAGCTTAGCGCTGGGAAATGTGGGCTACACCTTC
CDR3aa: CASSLALGNVGYTF